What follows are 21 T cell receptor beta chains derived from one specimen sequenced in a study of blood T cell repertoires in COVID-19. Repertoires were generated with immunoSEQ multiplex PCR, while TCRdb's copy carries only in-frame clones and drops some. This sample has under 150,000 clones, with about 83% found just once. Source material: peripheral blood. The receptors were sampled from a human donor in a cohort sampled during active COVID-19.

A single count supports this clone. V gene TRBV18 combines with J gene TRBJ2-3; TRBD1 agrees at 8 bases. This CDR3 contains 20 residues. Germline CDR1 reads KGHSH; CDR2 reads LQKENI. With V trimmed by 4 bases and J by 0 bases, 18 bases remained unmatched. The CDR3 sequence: CASSLQPPVYGQGSTDTQYF. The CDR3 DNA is TGTGCCAGCTCACTACAACCCCCCGTATACGGACAGGGCAGCACAGATACGCAGTATTTT.

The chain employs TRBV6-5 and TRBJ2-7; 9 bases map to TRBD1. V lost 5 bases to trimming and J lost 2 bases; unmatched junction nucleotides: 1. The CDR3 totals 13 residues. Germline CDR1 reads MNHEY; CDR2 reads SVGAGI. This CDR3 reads CASSRDRAYEQYF. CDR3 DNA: TGTGCCAGCAGTCGGGACAGGGCCTACGAGCAGTACTTC.

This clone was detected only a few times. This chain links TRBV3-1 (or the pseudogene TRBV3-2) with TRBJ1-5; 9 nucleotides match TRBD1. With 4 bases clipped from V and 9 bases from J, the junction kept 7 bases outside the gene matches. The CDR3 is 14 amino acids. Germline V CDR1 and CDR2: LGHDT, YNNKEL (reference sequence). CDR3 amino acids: CASSRGQGNAPQHF. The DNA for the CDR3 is TGTGCCAGCAGCCGCGGACAGGGGAATGCGCCCCAGCATTTT.

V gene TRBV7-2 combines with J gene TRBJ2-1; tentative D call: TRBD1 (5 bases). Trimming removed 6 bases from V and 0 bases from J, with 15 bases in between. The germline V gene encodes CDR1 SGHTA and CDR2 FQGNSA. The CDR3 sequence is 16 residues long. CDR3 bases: TGTGCCAGCAGTCCTAGGGCTAGGGGCTCCTACAATGAGCAGTTCTTC. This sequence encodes CASSPRARGSYNEQFF.

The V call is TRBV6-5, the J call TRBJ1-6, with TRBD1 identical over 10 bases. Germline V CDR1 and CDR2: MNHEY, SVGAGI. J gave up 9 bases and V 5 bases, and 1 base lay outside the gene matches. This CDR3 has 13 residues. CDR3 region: CASSRQGASPLHF. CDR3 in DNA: TGTGCCAGCAGTCGACAGGGGGCTTCACCCCTCCACTTT.

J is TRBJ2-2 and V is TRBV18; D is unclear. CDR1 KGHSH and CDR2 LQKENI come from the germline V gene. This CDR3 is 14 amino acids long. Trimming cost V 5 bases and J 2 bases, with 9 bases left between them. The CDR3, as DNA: TGTGCCAGCTCATCTACAGACAACACCGGGGAGCTGTTTTTT. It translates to CASSSTDNTGELFF.

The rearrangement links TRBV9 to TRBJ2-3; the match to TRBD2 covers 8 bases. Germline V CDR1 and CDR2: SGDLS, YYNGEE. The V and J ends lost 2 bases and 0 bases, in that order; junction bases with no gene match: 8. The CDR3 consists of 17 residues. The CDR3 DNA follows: TGTGCCAGCAGCGTTACCTACAAGCGGGGGAGCACAGATACGCAGTATTTT. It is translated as CASSVTYKRGSTDTQYF.

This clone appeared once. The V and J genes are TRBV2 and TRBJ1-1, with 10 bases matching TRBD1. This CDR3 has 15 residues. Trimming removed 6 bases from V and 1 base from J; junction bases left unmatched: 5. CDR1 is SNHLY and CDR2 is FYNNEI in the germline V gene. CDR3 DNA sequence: TGTGCCAGCAGCCCGGGACAGGGGTCGAACACTGAAGCTTTCTTT. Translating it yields CASSPGQGSNTEAFF.

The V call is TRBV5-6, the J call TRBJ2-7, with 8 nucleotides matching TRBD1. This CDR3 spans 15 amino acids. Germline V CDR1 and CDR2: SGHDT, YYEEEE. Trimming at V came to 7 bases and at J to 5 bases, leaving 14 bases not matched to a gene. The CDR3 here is CASAGGGQGAHEQYF. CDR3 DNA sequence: TGTGCCAGCGCTGGAGGTGGTCAGGGGGCCCACGAGCAGTACTTC.

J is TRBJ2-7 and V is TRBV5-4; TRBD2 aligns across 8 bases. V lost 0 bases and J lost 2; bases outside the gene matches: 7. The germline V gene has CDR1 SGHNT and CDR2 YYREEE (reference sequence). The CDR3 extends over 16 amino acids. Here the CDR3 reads CASSLAGGGYAYEQYF. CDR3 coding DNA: TGTGCCAGCAGCTTGGCCGGCGGGGGGTACGCCTACGAGCAGTACTTC.

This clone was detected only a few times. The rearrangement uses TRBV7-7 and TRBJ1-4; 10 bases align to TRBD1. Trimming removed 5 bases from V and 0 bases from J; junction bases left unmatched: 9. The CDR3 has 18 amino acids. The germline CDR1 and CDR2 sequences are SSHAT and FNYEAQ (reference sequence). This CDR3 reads CASSVGGDRGPTNEKLFF. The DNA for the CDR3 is TGTGCCAGCAGCGTAGGGGGGGACAGGGGTCCAACTAATGAAAAACTGTTTTTT.

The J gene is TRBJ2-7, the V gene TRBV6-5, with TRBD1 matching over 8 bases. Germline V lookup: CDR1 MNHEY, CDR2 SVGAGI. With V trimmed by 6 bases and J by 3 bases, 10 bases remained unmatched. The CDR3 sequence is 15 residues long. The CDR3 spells CASSPGQGLSYEQYF. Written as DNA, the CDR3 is TGTGCCAGCAGCCCCGGACAGGGCCTAAGCTACGAGCAGTACTTC.

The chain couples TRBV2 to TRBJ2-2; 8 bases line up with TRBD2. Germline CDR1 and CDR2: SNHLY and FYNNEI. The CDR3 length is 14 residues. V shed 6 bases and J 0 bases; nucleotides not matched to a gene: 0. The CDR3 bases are TGTGCCAGCAGGGGACTAGCGAACACCGGGGAGCTGTTTTTT. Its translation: CASRGLANTGELFF.

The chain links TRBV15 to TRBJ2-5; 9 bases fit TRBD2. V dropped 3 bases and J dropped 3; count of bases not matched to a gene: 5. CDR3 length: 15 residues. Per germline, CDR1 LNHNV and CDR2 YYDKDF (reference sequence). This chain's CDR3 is CATSSPGLAKETQYF. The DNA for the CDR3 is TGTGCCACCAGCAGTCCGGGACTAGCCAAAGAGACCCAGTACTTC.

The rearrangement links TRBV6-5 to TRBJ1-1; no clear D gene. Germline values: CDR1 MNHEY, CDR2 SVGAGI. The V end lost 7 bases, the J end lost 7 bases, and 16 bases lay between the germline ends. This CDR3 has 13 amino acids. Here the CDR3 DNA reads TGTGCCAGCACCCTCATCCCAGCGGGTGAAGCTTTCTTT. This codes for CASTLIPAGEAFF.

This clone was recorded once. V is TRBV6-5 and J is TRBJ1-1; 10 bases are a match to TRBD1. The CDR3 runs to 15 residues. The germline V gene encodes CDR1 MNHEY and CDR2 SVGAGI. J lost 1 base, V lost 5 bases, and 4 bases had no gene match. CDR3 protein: CASSHDRGPNTEAFF. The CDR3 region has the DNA TGTGCCAGCAGTCATGACAGGGGGCCGAACACTGAAGCTTTCTTT.

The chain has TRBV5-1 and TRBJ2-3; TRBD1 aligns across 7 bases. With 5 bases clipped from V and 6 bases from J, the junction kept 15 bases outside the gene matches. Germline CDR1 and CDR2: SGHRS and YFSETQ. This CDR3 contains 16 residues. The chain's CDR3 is CASSQDGQAVGDTQYF. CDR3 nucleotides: TGCGCCAGCAGTCAAGACGGACAGGCGGTAGGGGATACGCAGTATTTT.

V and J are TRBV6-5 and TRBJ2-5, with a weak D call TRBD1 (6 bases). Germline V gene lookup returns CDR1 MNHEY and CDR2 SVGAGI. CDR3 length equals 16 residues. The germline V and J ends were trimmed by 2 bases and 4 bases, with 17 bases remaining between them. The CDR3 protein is CASSYGNQGIGETQYF. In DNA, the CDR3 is TGTGCCAGCAGTTACGGCAATCAGGGGATAGGAGAGACCCAGTACTTC.

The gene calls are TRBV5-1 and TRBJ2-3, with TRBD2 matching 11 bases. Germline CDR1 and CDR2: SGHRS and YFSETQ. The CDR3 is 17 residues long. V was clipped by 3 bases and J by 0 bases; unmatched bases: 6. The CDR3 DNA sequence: TGCGCCAGCAGCTCGAAACTAGCGGGAGCTAGCACAGATACGCAGTATTTT. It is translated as CASSSKLAGASTDTQYF.

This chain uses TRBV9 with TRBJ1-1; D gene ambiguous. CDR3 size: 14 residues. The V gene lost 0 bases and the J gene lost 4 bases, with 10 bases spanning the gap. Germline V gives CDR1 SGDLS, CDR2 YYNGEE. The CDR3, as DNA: TGTGCCAGCAGCGTAGACCAGGCGAGCACTGAAGCTTTCTTT. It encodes CASSVDQASTEAFF.

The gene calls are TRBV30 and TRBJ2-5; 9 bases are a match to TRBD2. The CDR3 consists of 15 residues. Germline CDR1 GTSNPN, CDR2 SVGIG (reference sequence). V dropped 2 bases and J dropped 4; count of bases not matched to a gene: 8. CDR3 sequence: CAWSQAGGPGETQYF. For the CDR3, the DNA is TGTGCCTGGAGTCAGGCGGGGGGGCCTGGAGAGACCCAGTACTTC.